These T cell receptor beta chains were read from a single sample in a study of blood T cell repertoires in COVID-19. Profiling relied on immunoSEQ multiplex PCR, and the TCRdb table lists in-frame clones only, not all of them. The sample contains about 290,000 clones, approximately 86% of which appear only once. The sequenced sample was peripheral blood. These receptors were obtained from a woman between 45 and 60 years old with active or convalescent COVID-19. CDR3s include the opening cysteine and the closing phenylalanine or tryptophan. A D gene is named only where the DNA matches it firmly. Expanded clones are given a class, and other clones once, few, many or no size at all.

D: TRBD2
size: few
J: TRBJ2-3
V: TRBV10-3
DNA: TGTGCCATCAGTGAACGACTAGCTGCAGATACGCAGTATTTT
CDR3: CAISERLAADTQYF

D: -
size: -
J: TRBJ2-5
V: TRBV24-1
DNA: TGTGCCACCAGTGGTAAACACGGGAAGGAGACCCAGTACTTC
CDR3: CATSGKHGKETQYF

D: -
size: few
J: TRBJ1-1
V: TRBV7-8
DNA: TGTGCCAGCAGCGCGAACTGGAACACTGAAGCTTTCTTT
CDR3: CASSANWNTEAFF

D: TRBD2
size: -
J: TRBJ2-5
V: TRBV28
DNA: TGTGCCAGCGCTAGCGGGGGGGAGACCCAGTACTTC
CDR3: CASASGGETQYF

D: -
size: -
J: TRBJ1-5
V: TRBV28
DNA: TGTGCCAGTACAGGGTTCGGCAATCAGCCCCAGCATTTT
CDR3: CASTGFGNQPQHF

D: -
size: -
J: TRBJ1-1
V: TRBV7-9
DNA: TGTGCCAGCAGCCGGGGTTCCCCAGAAGCTTTCTTT
CDR3: CASSRGSPEAFF

D: -
size: -
J: TRBJ2-7
V: TRBV9
DNA: TGTGCCAGCAGCGTAGCACTGGGCAGGGATTACGAGCAGTACTTC
CDR3: CASSVALGRDYEQYF

D: -
size: -
J: TRBJ2-1
V: TRBV30
DNA: TGTGCCTGGGACCTAGCGTTCAATGAGCAGTTCTTC
CDR3: CAWDLAFNEQFF

D: -
size: -
J: TRBJ2-3
V: TRBV6-5
DNA: TGTGCCAGCAGTTACTCCGGGGTTTCCCCCACAGATACGCAGTATTTT
CDR3: CASSYSGVSPTDTQYF

D: -
size: -
J: TRBJ1-1
V: TRBV29-1
DNA: TGCAGCGGGAAATGGGGGGTGGGCACTGAAGCTTTCTTT
CDR3: CSGKWGVGTEAFF